A selection of T cell receptor beta chains follows, all from one sample in a study of vaccination effects on CD4 cells after COVID-19. Measured with immunoSEQ multiplex PCR; TCRdb has only the in-frame clones, and not every one. The sample yields some 31,000 clones, approximately 70% seen once. These TCRs' antigens remain unknown. The sample consisted of CD4+ T cells from PBMCs cultured without peptide, taken before COVID-19 vaccination. The origin of the receptors is a human donor who received a COVID-19 vaccine. CDR3s include the opening cysteine and the closing phenylalanine or tryptophan. A D gene is named only where the DNA matches it firmly. Size is omitted from some rows. Given values are once, few, many or a class for expanded clones.

j_call,clone_size,v_call,d_call,cdr3_nt,cdr3_aa
TRBJ2-5,NA,TRBV6-5,NA,TGTGCCAGCAGCCTGGACATGCTCCAAGAGACCCAGTACTTC,CASSLDMLQETQYF
TRBJ1-2,NA,TRBV5-1,NA,TGCGCCAGCAGCTTGGTAGCACAGAAAGCCTATGGCTACACCTTC,CASSLVAQKAYGYTF
TRBJ2-6,few,TRBV6-1,TRBD1,TGTGCCAGCAGTGAAAACCGGGACAGGGGGCATGGAGGGGGGGCCAACGTCCTGACTTTC,CASSENRDRGHGGGANVLTF
TRBJ1-1,once,TRBV20-1,NA,TGCAGTGCTAGTTCAGGGTCCATGAACACTGAAGCTTTCTTT,CSASSGSMNTEAFF
TRBJ2-6,NA,TRBV6-5,NA,TGTGCCAGCAGGCTCACATCTGGGGCCAACGTCCTGACTTTC,CASRLTSGANVLTF
TRBJ2-3,NA,TRBV2,TRBD1,TGTGCCAGTCTTGACCCAGGGGGCCCCACGGGTACGCAGTATTTT,CASLDPGGPTGTQYF
TRBJ2-7,few,TRBV7-8,NA,TGTGCCAGCAGCCCCCTCCCCAGGGGATCCTCCTACGAGCAGTACTTC,CASSPLPRGSSYEQYF
TRBJ1-1,NA,TRBV10-3,NA,TGTGCCATCAGTGCCCAGGCACAGGAGGCTTTCTTT,CAISAQAQEAFF
TRBJ1-1,NA,TRBV3-1/TRBV3-2,NA,TGTGCCAGCGCAAAAAGGAGGGATTGGGCCACTGAAGCTTTCTTT,CASAKRRDWATEAFF
TRBJ1-3,NA,TRBV5-1,NA,TGCGCCAGCAGCTTGCAGGGTACTGGAAACACCATATATTTT,CASSLQGTGNTIYF
TRBJ2-3,NA,TRBV7-9,NA,TGTGCCAGCAGCGTAGCGACGGGGACCACAGATACGCAGTATTTT,CASSVATGTTDTQYF
TRBJ2-7,NA,TRBV18,TRBD2,TGTGCCAGCTCACTTCAAGGAACTAGCGGGACCTACGAGCAGTACTTC,CASSLQGTSGTYEQYF
TRBJ2-2,NA,TRBV5-1,TRBD1,TGCGCCAGCAGCTTGAGGACAGGGAACACCGGGGAGCTGTTTTTT,CASSLRTGNTGELFF
TRBJ1-4,few,TRBV18,NA,TGTGCCAGCTCCCGAACGGGATACCCAACTAATGAAAAACTGTTTTTT,CASSRTGYPTNEKLFF
TRBJ2-7,NA,TRBV4-1,NA,TGCGCCAGCAGCCAAGACTCAAGCAGGGCTTTACTTTACGAGCAGTACTTC,CASSQDSSRALLYEQYF
TRBJ2-3,NA,TRBV7-2,TRBD1,TGTGCCAGCAGCTCACTTCCACAGGGGGCGGGAGATACGCAGTATTTT,CASSSLPQGAGDTQYF
TRBJ1-6,NA,TRBV25-1,NA,TGTGCCAGCAGCGACCCGTTAAGCCCCCTCCACTTT,CASSDPLSPLHF
TRBJ1-2,NA,TRBV6-1,NA,TGTGCCAGCAGTGAAGGTGTCAGGACCGAGTGGGAGGTCCTGGTTGATGGCTACACCTTC,CASSEGVRTEWEVLVDGYTF
TRBJ2-3,once,TRBV5-4,NA,TGTGCCAGCAGCTTGGTGGGTGGCGTAACAGATACGCAGTATTTT,CASSLVGGVTDTQYF
TRBJ2-1,NA,TRBV9,TRBD2,TGTGCCAGCAGCGACGCCAGTAGCGGGGGGTACAATGAGCAGTTCTTC,CASSDASSGGYNEQFF
TRBJ2-2,NA,TRBV19,TRBD2,TGTGCCAGTAGCCCAGCTAGCGGGAGGGCGCGAACCGGGGAGCTGTTTTTT,CASSPASGRARTGELFF
TRBJ2-7,NA,TRBV11-1,TRBD2,TGTGCCAGCAGCCCTGCGCTAGCGGGGGTCGAGCAGTACTTC,CASSPALAGVEQYF
TRBJ2-7,NA,TRBV5-1,TRBD2,TGCGCCAGCAGCGTAACTAGCGGACCCCTCGGCGAGCAGTACTTC,CASSVTSGPLGEQYF
TRBJ1-2,NA,TRBV10-3,TRBD1,TGTGCCATCAGTGATCAGGGGGGCTATGGCTACACCTTC,CAISDQGGYGYTF
TRBJ2-7,NA,TRBV27,TRBD1,TGTGCCAGCAGTCCCACCGGGACAGGTTCCTACGAGCAGTACTTC,CASSPTGTGSYEQYF
TRBJ2-7,NA,TRBV7-9,NA,TGTGCCAGCAGCCCGCTCGTGCTCGGGAGCTCCTACGAGCAGTACTTC,CASSPLVLGSSYEQYF
TRBJ2-3,NA,TRBV11-2,TRBD2,TGTGCCAGCAGATCGGGGGTAGCGGGGCTTGGCGATACGCAGTATTTT,CASRSGVAGLGDTQYF
TRBJ1-1,NA,TRBV15,TRBD1,TGTGCCACCAGCGGATATCAGGGGGCTCGGAACACTGAAGCTTTCTTT,CATSGYQGARNTEAFF
TRBJ1-6,few,TRBV27,NA,TGTGCCAGCAGTTCAAAGGAGGTTTCACCCCTCCACTTT,CASSSKEVSPLHF
TRBJ1-4,NA,TRBV19,NA,TGTGCCAGTAGTATTAGGCACGGGTTGGGCGAAAAACTGTTTTTT,CASSIRHGLGEKLFF
TRBJ2-7,NA,TRBV5-1,NA,TGCGCCAGCAGCTTGGGTCAGGGTACTGGGGAGCAGTACTTC,CASSLGQGTGEQYF
TRBJ1-2,NA,TRBV15,NA,TGTGCCACCAGCACCGACGGATTTGGCTACACCTTC,CATSTDGFGYTF
TRBJ2-2,NA,TRBV6-4,NA,TGTGCCAGCAGTGATTATGCGAACACCGGGGAGCTGTTTTTT,CASSDYANTGELFF
TRBJ1-1,NA,TRBV7-9,NA,TGTGCCAGCAGCCGACAGGCTTCGAACACTGAAGCTTTCTTT,CASSRQASNTEAFF
TRBJ1-3,NA,TRBV18,NA,TGTGCCAGCTCACCCAGGGGAATTGGAAACACCATATATTTT,CASSPRGIGNTIYF
TRBJ1-1,NA,TRBV5-1,NA,TGCGCCAGCAGCCAATACGGTCTCACTGAAGCTTTCTTT,CASSQYGLTEAFF
TRBJ2-7,NA,TRBV10-1,NA,TGCGCCACCTCGGAACACAGGGATAACTACGAGCAGTACTTC,CATSEHRDNYEQYF
TRBJ1-6,NA,TRBV19,NA,TGTGCCACCCGACAACACTATAATTCACCCCTCCACTTT,CATRQHYNSPLHF
TRBJ1-5,few,TRBV5-1,NA,TGCGCCAGCTCCATAGGGGGGCCCTCGGGGAGCAATCAGCCCCAGCATTTT,CASSIGGPSGSNQPQHF
TRBJ2-7,NA,TRBV18,NA,TGTGCCAGCTCACCACAAGCTCCGGGACAACACGAGCAGTACTTC,CASSPQAPGQHEQYF